A single T cell receptor beta chain is shown here with its context. Its target is not known. This entry comes from a study of response to subunit inactivated influenza vaccine. General observations from the study: The authors suggested that every seasonal influenza vaccination recruits few new T cells.

The V end lost 1 base, the J end lost 6 bases, and 14 bases lay between the germline ends. The CDR3 runs to 15 residues. The V gene's germline CDR1 is KGHSH and CDR2 LQKENI. MiXCR was run by TCRdb on the RT-PCR reads, yielding one entry per CDR3 protein. The profile shows about 650,000 distinct CDR3 sequences, around 15% of them singletons. Sequenced material: PBMCs from blood, taken less than 15 days before vaccination. This TCR derives from a man between 45 and 60 years old who received an inactivated influenza vaccine. The rearrangement uses TRBV18 and TRBJ2-3; a weak D match, TRBD2 (6 bases). CDR3 sequence: CASSPLSGRGDTQYF. The CDR3 DNA reads TGTGCCAGCTCACCACTTAGCGGCCGGGGCGATACGCAGTATTTT.